The rows below give T cell receptor beta chains drawn from one sample of a study of shared clonotypes between healthy human individuals. Libraries were prepared by immunoSEQ multiplex PCR; TCRdb keeps only in-frame clonotypes and omits some of them. The sample consists of some 2.1 million clones, 90% to 95% of them appearing once. The sample was naive CD4+ T cells sorted from blood. The source of these receptors is a man between 18 and 29 years old in good health. Each CDR3 is given with its conserved first and last residue. Fields, in order: D gene, clone size, J gene, V gene, CDR3 DNA, CDR3 protein. D genes are given only for firm matches. The size entry is marked missing in some rows and otherwise reads once, few, many or a size class.

NA | NA | TRBJ2-3 | TRBV7-7 | TGTGCTAGCAGCTTAGCAGCGACAGATACGCGGTATTTT | CASSLAATDTRYF
NA | NA | TRBJ2-7 | TRBV7-2 | TGTGCCAGCAGCACCCGCCCCGGGACCTACGAGCAGTACTTC | CASSTRPGTYEQYF
NA | NA | TRBJ2-2 | TRBV27 | TGTGCCAGCAGTAGAGACAATCTAAAGATCGGGACCGGGGAGCTGTTTTTT | CASSRDNLKIGTGELFF
NA | NA | TRBJ2-7 | TRBV5-1 | TGCGCCAGCAGCTGGCAAGACAGTCTCGAGCAGTACTTC | CASSWQDSLEQYF
NA | NA | TRBJ1-2 | TRBV28 | TGTGCCAGCAGTTCTGCGGGGGGAGGGCCCCTTTACTATGGCTACACCTTC | CASSSAGGGPLYYGYTF
NA | NA | TRBJ1-5 | TRBV6-6 | TGTGCCAGCAGCAAGGCCTCGGGGGGGAGCAATCAGCCCCAGCATTTT | CASSKASGGSNQPQHF
NA | NA | TRBJ2-7 | TRBV6-1 | TGTGCCAGCAGTCAAAACCCGGGGTCTGTCTACGAGCAGTACTTC | CASSQNPGSVYEQYF
NA | NA | TRBJ1-1 | TRBV6-4 | TGTGCCAGCCCATCCGTCCCTAATTGGAACACTGAAGCTTTCTTT | CASPSVPNWNTEAFF
TRBD1 | NA | TRBJ1-2 | TRBV28 | TGTGCCAGCAGTTTGGGACAGGGGAGGCAAGGCTACACCTTC | CASSLGQGRQGYTF
NA | NA | TRBJ1-1 | TRBV30 | TGTGCCTGGAATGTCGTGGAGCCTGAAGCTTTCTTT | CAWNVVEPEAFF
NA | NA | TRBJ2-7 | TRBV28 | TGTGCCAGCAGTTACCTAGCTCCCGGGACGGGATCCTACGAGCAGTACTTC | CASSYLAPGTGSYEQYF
NA | NA | TRBJ1-5 | TRBV2 | TGTGCCAGCAGTCCCGGGACGGGTGATCAGCCCCAGCATTTT | CASSPGTGDQPQHF
TRBD1 | NA | TRBJ2-5 | TRBV5-1 | TGCGCCAGCAGCTTTACAGGGGGCGTGGAGACCCAGTACTTC | CASSFTGGVETQYF
NA | NA | TRBJ2-7 | TRBV2 | TGTGCCAGCAGTGGATTACAGGGTTGGTACGAGCAGTACTTC | CASSGLQGWYEQYF
TRBD2 | NA | TRBJ2-1 | TRBV19 | TGTGCCAGTAGTACCTTCCCGACTAGCGGGGGGGACAATGAGCAGTTCTTC | CASSTFPTSGGDNEQFF
NA | NA | TRBJ2-6 | TRBV5-1 | TGCGCCAGCAGCCTAGAAGGCGCTGGGGCCAACGTCCTGACTTTC | CASSLEGAGANVLTF
TRBD1 | NA | TRBJ2-7 | TRBV11-2 | TGTGCCAGCAGCCCAGGGGACAGGGGACACTACGAGCAGTACTTC | CASSPGDRGHYEQYF
NA | NA | TRBJ2-7 | TRBV10-3 | TGTGCCATCAGTGAGTCTAGGATGGGGAGGGAGCAGTACTTC | CAISESRMGREQYF
NA | NA | TRBJ1-6 | TRBV14 | TGTGCCAGCAGCCGGCTAGTTGCGGGTCAGGGTGATTCACCCCTCCACTTT | CASSRLVAGQGDSPLHF
NA | once | TRBJ2-4 | TRBV7-7 | TGTGCTAGCACCCCTGGGGGAGGGGGCTCGAACATTCAGTACTTC | CASTPGGGGSNIQYF
NA | NA | TRBJ1-6 | TRBV7-9 | TGTGCCAGCAGCCCCGGGGGGGGGCCCGATAAGTCCCTCCACTTT | CASSPGGGPDKSLHF
TRBD2 | NA | TRBJ2-7 | TRBV5-4 | TGTGCCAGCAGCCCGAGGACTAGCGGGACCGGGGCCTACGAGCAGTACTTC | CASSPRTSGTGAYEQYF
NA | NA | TRBJ2-7 | TRBV6-4 | TGTGCCAGCACGGCCGGGCGGGAGCAGTACTTC | CASTAGREQYF
NA | NA | TRBJ1-1 | TRBV6-5 | TGTGCCAGCAGTTTAATCGGCGGGAACACTGAAGCTTTCTTT | CASSLIGGNTEAFF
NA | NA | TRBJ1-4 | TRBV28 | TGTGCCAGCAGTTTGACAGGAGTTGCAACTAATGAAAAACTGTTTTTT | CASSLTGVATNEKLFF
TRBD2 | NA | TRBJ2-7 | TRBV7-9 | TGTGCCAGCGGGAGGGGTTACGAGCAGTACTTC | CASGRGYEQYF
NA | NA | TRBJ1-6 | TRBV30 | TGTGCCTGGAGGGGACGGGGACGGAATAATTCACCCCTCCACTTT | CAWRGRGRNNSPLHF
TRBD2 | NA | TRBJ2-5 | TRBV5-4 | TGTGCCAGCACCGGGAGGGGTGAGACCCAGTACTTC | CASTGRGETQYF
NA | NA | TRBJ1-4 | TRBV6-1 | TGTGCCAGCAGTGACAGTCCCCGCGAAAAACTGTTTTTT | CASSDSPREKLFF
NA | NA | TRBJ1-6 | TRBV7-8 | TGTGCCAGCAGCCGTGGATCAGGCTCCTATAATTCACCCCTCCACTTT | CASSRGSGSYNSPLHF
NA | NA | TRBJ2-5 | TRBV19 | TGTGCCAGTAGTATGATGTGGGTCACCGGTGGCCAAGAGACCCAGTACTTC | CASSMMWVTGGQETQYF
TRBD2 | NA | TRBJ2-2 | TRBV7-2 | TGTGCCAGCAGCTTGTGGGAGGGAACCGGGGAGCTGTTTTTT | CASSLWEGTGELFF
NA | NA | TRBJ2-2 | TRBV7-8 | TGTGCCAGCAGCCTTACAGGGTTCGACACCGGGGAGCTGTTTTTT | CASSLTGFDTGELFF
NA | NA | TRBJ2-5 | TRBV28 | TGTGCCAGCAGTCCCCGCCGAGGGGAGACCCAGTACTTC | CASSPRRGETQYF
NA | NA | TRBJ1-3 | TRBV19 | TGTGCCAGTAGTACATCAGCGATCTCTGGAAACACCATATATTTT | CASSTSAISGNTIYF
TRBD1 | NA | TRBJ2-2 | TRBV7-2 | TGTGCCAGCAGCTTAGGACAGGGGAGACGGGAGCTGTTTTTT | CASSLGQGRRELFF
NA | NA | TRBJ1-2 | TRBV29-1 | TGCAGCGTTAGGGGGAGTAACTATGGCTACACCTTC | CSVRGSNYGYTF
NA | NA | TRBJ1-4 | TRBV7-9 | TGTGCCAGCAGCTTAGTACAGGGAGGAAGCTTGTTTTTT | CASSLVQGGSLFF
NA | NA | TRBJ2-3 | TRBV2 | TGTGCCAGCAGTGTAGGCGGGGCACTAGGAGATACGCAGTATTTT | CASSVGGALGDTQYF
TRBD1 | NA | TRBJ2-3 | TRBV5-1 | TGCGCCAGCAGCCTGCCGACAGGGGGCGCGGACGGGGATACGCAGTATTTT | CASSLPTGGADGDTQYF
NA | NA | TRBJ2-2 | TRBV10-3 | TGTGCCACCCAAAAGGGGGCGAACACCGGGGAGCTGTTTTTT | CATQKGANTGELFF
NA | once | TRBJ1-6 | TRBV9 | TGTGCCAGCAGCGTAAACAGCTATAATTCACCCCTCCACTTT | CASSVNSYNSPLHF
NA | NA | TRBJ2-1 | TRBV11-3 | TGTGCCAGCAGTTCGACCGGGACACTCTACAATGAGCAGTTCTTC | CASSSTGTLYNEQFF
NA | NA | TRBJ1-6 | TRBV10-3 | TGTGCCATCACCGGGGACCTTAATTCACCCCTCCACTTT | CAITGDLNSPLHF
TRBD2 | NA | TRBJ2-7 | TRBV19 | TGTGCCAGTAGTCAGACTAGCGGGGCCTCCTACGAGCAGTACTTC | CASSQTSGASYEQYF
TRBD1 | NA | TRBJ2-2 | TRBV5-4 | TGTGCCAGCAGCGGAGGCAGGGACAGGAACACCGGGGAGCTGTTTTTT | CASSGGRDRNTGELFF
TRBD1 | NA | TRBJ1-1 | TRBV7-9 | TGTGCCAGCAGCATAACAGGGGTAAGAGGGGGCACTGAAGCTTTCTTT | CASSITGVRGGTEAFF
NA | NA | TRBJ1-1 | TRBV30 | TGTGCCTGTAACCTAGGGGGGACTGAAGCTTTCTTT | CACNLGGTEAFF
TRBD1 | NA | TRBJ1-1 | TRBV5-6 | TGTGCCAGCAGCTTGGGGGGAGACAGGGGCCTTACTGAAGCTTTCTTT | CASSLGGDRGLTEAFF
NA | NA | TRBJ1-1 | TRBV18 | TGTGCCAGCTCACCACCCAAGGGTACAGCTTTCTTT | CASSPPKGTAFF
NA | NA | TRBJ2-7 | TRBV1 | TGCACCAGCAGCCTTAACTACGAGCAGTACTTC | CTSSLNYEQYF
NA | NA | TRBJ2-7 | TRBV28 | TGTGCCAGCAGCCCTCAGACCCATCCGACCCTCTACGAGCAGTACTTC | CASSPQTHPTLYEQYF
NA | NA | TRBJ1-2 | TRBV30 | TGTGCCTGGAGTCAAACGGATAACTATGGCTACACCTTC | CAWSQTDNYGYTF
NA | few | TRBJ1-5 | TRBV21-1 | TGTGCCAGCATCCCCGACAGGGGTGAATGGCCCCAGCATTTT | CASIPDRGEWPQHF